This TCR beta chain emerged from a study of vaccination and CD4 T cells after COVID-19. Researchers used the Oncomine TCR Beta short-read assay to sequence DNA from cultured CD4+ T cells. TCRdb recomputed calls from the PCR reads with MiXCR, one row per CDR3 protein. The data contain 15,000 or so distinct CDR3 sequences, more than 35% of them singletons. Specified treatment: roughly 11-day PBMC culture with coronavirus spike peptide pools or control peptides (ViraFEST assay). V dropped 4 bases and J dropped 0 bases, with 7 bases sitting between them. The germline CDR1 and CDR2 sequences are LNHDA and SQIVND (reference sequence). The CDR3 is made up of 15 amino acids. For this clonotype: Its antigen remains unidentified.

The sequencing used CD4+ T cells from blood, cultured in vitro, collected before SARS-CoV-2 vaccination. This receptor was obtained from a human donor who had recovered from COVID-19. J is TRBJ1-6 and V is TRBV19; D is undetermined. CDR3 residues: CASSTLSSYNSPLHF. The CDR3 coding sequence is TGTGCCAGTAGTACGTTGAGCTCCTATAATTCACCCCTCCACTTT.